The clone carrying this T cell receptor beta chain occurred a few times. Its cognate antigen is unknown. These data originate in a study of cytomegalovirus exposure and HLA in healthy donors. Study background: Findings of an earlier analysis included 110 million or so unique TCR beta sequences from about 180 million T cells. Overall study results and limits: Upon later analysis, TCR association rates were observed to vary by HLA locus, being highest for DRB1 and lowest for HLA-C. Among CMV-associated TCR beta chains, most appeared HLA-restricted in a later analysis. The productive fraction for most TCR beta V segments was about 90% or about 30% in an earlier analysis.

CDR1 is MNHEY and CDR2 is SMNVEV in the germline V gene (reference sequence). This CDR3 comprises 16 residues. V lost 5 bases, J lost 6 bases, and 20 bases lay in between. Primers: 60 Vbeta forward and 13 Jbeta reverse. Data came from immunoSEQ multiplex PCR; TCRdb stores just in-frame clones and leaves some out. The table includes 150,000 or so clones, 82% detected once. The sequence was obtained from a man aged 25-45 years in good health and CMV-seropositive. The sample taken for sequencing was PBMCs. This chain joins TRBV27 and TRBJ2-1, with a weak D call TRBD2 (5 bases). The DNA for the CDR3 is TGTGCCAGCAGTCTCAACTTCGGACTGGGGTCCAATGAGCAGTTCTTC. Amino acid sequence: CASSLNFGLGSNEQFF.